Included here is one T cell receptor beta chain sequence, with context. No antigen is known for it. The sample holds no much larger clone one base away, and base qualities are not on file. This entry comes from a study of CD8 T cells in ankylosing spondylitis (dated by TCRdb to about 2017). Concerning the study at large: The study profiled T cell receptor beta repertoires in healthy donors and ankylosing spondylitis patients to find disease-linked TCR variants. The full study cohort comprised 25 ankylosing spondylitis patients and over a hundred healthy donors. Peripheral blood was sampled, and synovial fluid was also collected from ankylosing spondylitis patients. The study at large found these results: Some of the motif variants had been reported before in the synovial fluid and blood of reactive arthritis patients, a finding that suggests common disease-initiation mechanisms. According to the report, matched synovial fluid samples from ankylosing spondylitis patients were significantly enriched for the disease-linked clones. The disease-linked clones had a CD8+ phenotype and were found at relatively low frequencies in peripheral blood. Blood from ankylosing spondylitis patients appeared to be characterized by a TCR beta motif composed of several highly homologous amino acid variants.

V sheds 1 base and J sheds 1 base, leaving 11 bases between their ends. The CDR3 contains 15 residues, cysteine and phenylalanine counted. The retained sequence is limited to the CDR3, 45 bases, with the frame set at the first base. CDR1 and CDR2 were assigned from the germline V gene as SGHTA and FQGNSA. TCRdb names Illumina HiSeq 2500 as the instrument used. Quantitative 5'-RACE with molecular barcodes was used to prepare TCR beta libraries. Per the authors' processing: A new computational method based on a probabilistic model of VDJ rearrangement was used to identify disease-linked TCR variants. TCRdb reprocessed the public reads (quality trimming at Q25 with fastp, clone calling with MiXCR) and kept in-frame beta chains. Rows merge per CDR3 protein into single entries with the most common DNA and genes. These V and J calls originate from TCRdb's pipeline instead of the authors' own analysis. The sample yields nearly 250,000 distinct CDR3 sequences; about 30% were counted once. 4% to 5% of the sample belongs to the ten largest clones.

The chain joins TRBV7-2 to TRBJ2-7; TRBD2 is perhaps the D gene, given 5 matching bases. The receptor's source is a male donor with ankylosing spondylitis or in good health (not recorded which). Sequenced input: blood, either unsorted or a sorted T cell fraction (not recorded which). The CDR3 amino acid sequence is: CASSLGGGRSYEQYF. The nucleotide sequence reads as follows: TGTGCCAGCAGCTTAGGTGGCGGGCGATCCTACGAGCAGTACTTC.